Below are 8 T cell receptor beta chains sequenced from a single sample in a study of CD8+ T cells in alopecia areata. Extraction and reverse transcription of RNA yielded cDNA as the sequencing template. Measured with immunoSEQ multiplex PCR; TCRdb has only the in-frame clones, and not every one. The table includes approximately 180,000 clones, just under 60% detected once. The sequenced sample was CD4+ T cells sorted from blood, obtained at week 0. The receptors were sampled from a human donor with alopecia areata.

The rearrangement links TRBV25-1 to TRBJ1-1; no clear D gene. The CDR3 consists of 17 residues. The germline CDR1 and CDR2 sequences are MGHDK and SYGVNS. V was trimmed by 1 base and J by 1 base, leaving 16 bases between them. The CDR3 DNA reads as TGTGCCAGCAGTGAATTCCCCCTGACGGGGAAGAACACTGAAGCTTTCTTT. Protein: CASSEFPLTGKNTEAFF.

This chain uses TRBV5-1 with TRBJ2-7, with 9 bases that match TRBD1. CDR3 length: 15 amino acids. Germline CDR1 reads SGHRS; CDR2 reads YFSETQ. J gave up 5 bases and V 0 bases, and 6 bases lay outside the gene matches. DNA for the CDR3: TGCGCCAGCAGCTTGGCGTGGACAGGGGTCGACGAGCAGTACTTC. Amino acids: CASSLAWTGVDEQYF.

V is TRBV29-1 and J is TRBJ1-2; no definite D call. The CDR3 is 8 residues long. Looked up from germline, CDR1 is SQVTM and CDR2 is ANQGSEA. This CDR3 is CRTDGYTF. The CDR3 DNA is TGCAGGACGGATGGCTACACCTTC. Together with reference TRBV29-1 and TRBJ1-2, the CDR3 gives the full variable domain: SAVISQKPSRDICQRGTSLTIQCQVDSQVTMMFWYRQQPGQSLTLIATANQGSEATYESGFVIDKFPISRPNLTFSTLTVSNMSPEDSSIYLCRTDGYTFGSGTRLTVV.

The chain joins TRBV30 to TRBJ1-2; no reliable D call. CDR1 GTSNPN and CDR2 SVGIG come from the germline V gene (reference sequence). The CDR3 has 13 amino acids. Trimming took off 4 bases at V and 5 bases at J, with 14 bases between the two ends. The CDR3 protein is CAWNPLQAYGYTF. Written as DNA, the CDR3 is TGTGCCTGGAACCCTCTTCAGGCTTATGGCTACACCTTC.

This clone showed up just a few times. V usage is TRBV15 and J usage is TRBJ2-1; no reliable D call. The V end was cut by 6 bases, the J end by 5 bases, with 5 bases between. Per germline, CDR1 LNHNV and CDR2 YYDKDF (reference sequence). The CDR3 spans 11 residues. The CDR3 nucleotides read TGTGCCACCAGTCCGAACAATGAGCAGTTCTTC. Translated, it gives CATSPNNEQFF.

The table lists this clone with a few counts. The chain is built from TRBV4-2 and TRBJ1-5; TRBD1 might be the D (5 bases). Germline V lookup: CDR1 LGHNA, CDR2 YNFKEQ. Trimming cost V 0 bases and J 2 bases, with 8 bases left between them. CDR3 size: 15 residues. The DNA of the CDR3 is TGTGCCAGCAGCCAAGAAACAGGCGGCAATCAGCCCCAGCATTTT. This sequence encodes CASSQETGGNQPQHF.

The J gene is TRBJ2-1, the V gene TRBV15; the match to TRBD1 covers 10 bases. Unmatched junction bases numbered 6, after V lost 7 bases and J lost 6 bases. CDR3 length: 14 residues. Per germline, CDR1 LNHNV and CDR2 YYDKDF (reference sequence). The CDR3 coding sequence is TGTGCCACCAAGAGGGACAGGGGTTCCAATGAGCAGTTCTTC. Translation gives CATKRDRGSNEQFF.

V gene TRBV29-1 combines with J gene TRBJ2-7; D may be TRBD1 (6 bases). V lost 0 bases to trimming and J lost 4 bases, with 10 bases between them. The CDR3 has 13 amino acids. Germline values: CDR1 SQVTM, CDR2 ANQGSEA. CDR3: CSVEDRTAYEQYF. In nucleotides, the CDR3 is TGCAGCGTTGAAGATCGGACAGCTTACGAGCAGTACTTC.